The clone carrying this T cell receptor (beta chain) was counted once. This specimen comes from a study of blood T cell repertoires in COVID-19. Study-level information: Specimens from acute and convalescent COVID-19 originated in the United States, Italy and Spain. Sources were T cells, B-cell-depleted T cells, or PBMCs; the material itself was cDNA or gDNA.

V gave up 4 bases and J gave up 1 base, with 7 bases separating them. The CDR3 is made up of 13 amino acids. CDR1 is KGHSH, CDR2 LQKENI, per germline. Original data processing: Amplification from reference gene primers served as the basis for estimated nucleated cell counts. The protocol was immunoSEQ multiplex PCR, while the TCRdb copy is restricted to in-frame clones and leaves out a portion. For V, J and clone size, that table is used; D and trimming come from the DNA. The sample lists about 81,000 clones; almost 85% were seen once. The sequenced sample consisted of peripheral blood. V gene TRBV18 combines with J gene TRBJ1-1, with D maybe TRBD1 (5 bases). The source of this sequence is a human donor in a cohort sampled during active COVID-19. The CDR3 spells CASSRGGNTEAFF. CDR3 DNA sequence: TGTGCCAGCTCACGCGGGGGGAACACTGAAGCTTTCTTT.